This T cell receptor beta chain was identified during a study of T cell changes during pregnancy in multiple sclerosis. This clone was counted once. The junction had 7 bases not matched to a gene; V was cut back by 0 bases and J by 7 bases. The CDR3 loop spans 16 amino acids. Germline V gene sequence: CDR1 SEHNR, CDR2 FQNEAQ (reference sequence). Assay: immunoSEQ multiplex PCR; the TCRdb copy retains only in-frame clones and omits some. The sample lists under 50,000 clones; 90% to 95% were seen once. This chain links TRBV7-9 with TRBJ1-4; TRBD1 matches at 8 bases. The sequencing here drew on CD8+ T cells from peripheral blood mononuclear cells, taken after pregnancy. This receptor was identified in a female donor with multiple sclerosis, enrolled in a pregnancy study. This chain's CDR3 is CASSLARQGWREKLFF. CDR3 in DNA: TGTGCCAGCAGCTTAGCCCGACAGGGGTGGCGTGAAAAACTGTTTTTT.